Reported below is one TCR beta chain. This sample was included in a study of blood T cell repertoires in COVID-19. Study-level background: Some COVID-19 samples were acute and others convalescent; all came from the United States, Italy and Spain. From T cells, B-cell-depleted T cells, or PBMCs came the material, which was cDNA or gDNA.

The authors' processing: For nucleated cells, counts were estimated from reference gene primer amplification. Sequenced by immunoSEQ multiplex PCR; TCRdb stores in-frame clones only, minus some. Clone size and the V and J calls come from that table; the DNA yielded D and trimming. The sample has 49,000 or so clones; roughly 87% are singletons. CDR3 length equals 17 residues. The germline V gene encodes CDR1 LGHNA and CDR2 YNFKEQ. J gave up 8 bases and V 0 bases, and 8 bases lay outside the gene matches. The sequence derives from a man between 60 and 70 years old with active COVID-19. The chain combines TRBV4-2 with TRBJ1-6; TRBD1 matches at 9 bases. The sequenced sample was peripheral blood. As DNA, the CDR3 is TGTGCCAGCAGCCAAGACGACAGGGGGGGAGGAGATTCACCCCTCCACTTT. Translating gives CASSQDDRGGGDSPLHF.